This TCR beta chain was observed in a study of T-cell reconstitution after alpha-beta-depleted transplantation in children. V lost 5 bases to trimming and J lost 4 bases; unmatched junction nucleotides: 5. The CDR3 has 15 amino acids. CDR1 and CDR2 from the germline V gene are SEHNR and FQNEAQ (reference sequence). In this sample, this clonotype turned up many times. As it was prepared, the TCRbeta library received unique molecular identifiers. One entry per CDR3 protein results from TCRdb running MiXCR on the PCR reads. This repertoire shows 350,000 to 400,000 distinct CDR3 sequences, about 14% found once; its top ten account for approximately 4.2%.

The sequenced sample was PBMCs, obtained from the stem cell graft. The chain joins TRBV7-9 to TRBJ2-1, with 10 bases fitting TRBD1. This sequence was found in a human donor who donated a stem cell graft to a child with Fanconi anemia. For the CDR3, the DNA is TGTGCCAGCAGCCCTGGACAGGGGGTTTACAATGAGCAGTTCTTC. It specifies CASSPGQGVYNEQFF.